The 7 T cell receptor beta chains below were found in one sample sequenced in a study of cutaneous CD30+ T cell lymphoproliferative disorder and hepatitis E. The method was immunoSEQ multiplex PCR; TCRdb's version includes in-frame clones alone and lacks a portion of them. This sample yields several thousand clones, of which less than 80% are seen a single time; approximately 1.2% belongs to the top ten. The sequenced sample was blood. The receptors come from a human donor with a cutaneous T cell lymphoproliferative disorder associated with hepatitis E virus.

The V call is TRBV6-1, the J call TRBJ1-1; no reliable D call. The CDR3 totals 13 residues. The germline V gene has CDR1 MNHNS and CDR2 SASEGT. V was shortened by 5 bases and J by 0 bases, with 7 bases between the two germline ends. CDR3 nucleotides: TGTGCCAGCAGTTCTACACTGAACACTGAAGCTTTCTTT. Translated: CASSSTLNTEAFF.

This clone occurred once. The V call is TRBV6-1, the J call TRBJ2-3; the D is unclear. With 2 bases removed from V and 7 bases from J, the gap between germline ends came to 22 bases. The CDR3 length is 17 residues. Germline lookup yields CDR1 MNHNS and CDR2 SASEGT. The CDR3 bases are TGTGCCAGCAGTGAACTTCATCCCCAGCGAGTGGGAAATACGCAGTATTTT. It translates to CASSELHPQRVGNTQYF.

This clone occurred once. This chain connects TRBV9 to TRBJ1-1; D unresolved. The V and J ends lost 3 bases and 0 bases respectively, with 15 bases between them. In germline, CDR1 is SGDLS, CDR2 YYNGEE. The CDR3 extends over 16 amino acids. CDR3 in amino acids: CASSAPKRGVNTEAFF. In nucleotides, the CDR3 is TGTGCCAGCAGCGCGCCAAAGAGAGGCGTGAACACTGAAGCTTTCTTT. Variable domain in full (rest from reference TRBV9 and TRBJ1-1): DSGVTQTPKHLITATGQRVTLRCSPRSGDLSVYWYQQSLDQGLQFLIQYYNGEERAKGNILERFSAQQFPDLHSELNLSSLELGDSALYFCASSAPKRGVNTEAFFGQGTRLTVV.

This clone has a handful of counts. CDR3 DNA sequence: TGTGCCAGCAGCTTTGACAGGGGCCCGACAGATACGCAGTATTTT. It yields the protein CASSFDRGPTDTQYF. This rearrangement joins TRBV7-2 to TRBJ2-3; 8 bases agree with TRBD1. The CDR3 is 15 amino acids. The germline V gene encodes CDR1 SGHTA and CDR2 FQGNSA. The V segment lost 3 bases and the J segment 3 bases; nucleotides outside the gene matches: 5.

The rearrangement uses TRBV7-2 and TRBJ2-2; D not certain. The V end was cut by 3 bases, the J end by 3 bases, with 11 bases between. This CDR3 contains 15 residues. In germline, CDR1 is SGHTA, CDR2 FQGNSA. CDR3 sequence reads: CASSFGSFDTGELFF. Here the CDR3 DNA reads TGTGCCAGCAGCTTTGGTAGTTTCGACACCGGGGAGCTGTTTTTT.

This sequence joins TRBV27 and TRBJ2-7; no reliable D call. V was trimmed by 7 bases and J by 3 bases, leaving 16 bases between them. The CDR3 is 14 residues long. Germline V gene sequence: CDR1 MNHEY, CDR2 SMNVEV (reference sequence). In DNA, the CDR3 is TGTGCCAGCAACCCGATATCGTCCCTCTACGAGCAGTACTTC. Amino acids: CASNPISSLYEQYF.

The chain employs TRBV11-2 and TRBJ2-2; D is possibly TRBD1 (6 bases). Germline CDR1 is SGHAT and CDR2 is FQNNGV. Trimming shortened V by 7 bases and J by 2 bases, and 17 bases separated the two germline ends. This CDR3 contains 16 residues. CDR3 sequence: CASTLYRQVNTGELFF. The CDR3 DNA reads TGTGCCAGCACCCTTTATCGACAGGTTAACACCGGGGAGCTGTTTTTT.